These 28 T cell receptor beta chains were sequenced from one sample in a study of cytomegalovirus exposure and HLA in healthy donors. Profiled with immunoSEQ multiplex PCR; TCRdb holds only in-frame clones, not every one. The profile shows about 47,000 clones, roughly 92% of them singletons. Source material: PBMCs. Receptors were obtained from a young man in good health and CMV-seronegative.

The chain is built from TRBV5-1 and TRBJ2-5, with 8 bases aligning to TRBD2. CDR1 SGHRS and CDR2 YFSETQ come from the germline V gene. Unmatched junction bases numbered 6, after V lost 1 base and J lost 1 base. The CDR3 extends over 16 amino acids. DNA of the CDR3: TGCGCCAGCAGCTTGTCAGGGCGGGGGGCCCAAGAGACCCAGTACTTC. This translates into CASSLSGRGAQETQYF.

The chain carries TRBV21-1 and TRBJ2-1; the DNA was not used to check the table's D call, TRBD1. TRBV21-1 is flagged as a pseudogene. The CDR3 contains 16 residues. DNA for the CDR3: TGTGCCAGCAGCACGAACCAAGGACCCAAGGGGGATGAGCAGTTCTTC. It yields the protein CASSTNQGPKGDEQFF.

The chain combines TRBV7-9 with TRBJ2-1, with TRBD2 matching over 11 bases. Germline assignment: CDR1 SEHNR and CDR2 FQNEAQ (reference sequence). This CDR3 is 15 amino acids long. The V and J ends lost 8 bases and 9 bases, in that order; junction bases with no gene match: 12. CDR3 sequence reads: CASEKVLAGGIEQFF. CDR3 nucleotide sequence: TGTGCCAGCGAGAAGGTTCTAGCGGGAGGCATTGAGCAGTTCTTC.

This chain joins TRBV6-1 and TRBJ1-2; 8 nucleotides line up with TRBD1. The length of the CDR3 is 14 residues. From germline, CDR1 is MNHNS and CDR2 SASEGT. Trimming removed 5 bases from V and 8 bases from J; junction bases left unmatched: 10. The CDR3 DNA follows: TGTGCCAGCAGTCCATACAAAGACAGGGGCGGCTACACCTTC. Translating it yields CASSPYKDRGGYTF.

The rearrangement links TRBV7-2 to TRBJ2-7; D is perhaps TRBD2 (6 bases). CDR1 is SGHTA and CDR2 is FQGNSA in the germline V gene. V lost 5 bases and J 4 bases, leaving 12 bases between the germline ends. This CDR3 comprises 13 residues. The DNA of the CDR3 is TGTGCCAGCAGCCGAATGGGGGGTTACGAGCAGTACTTC. Its translation: CASSRMGGYEQYF.

This clone showed up just once. The V gene is TRBV9, the J gene TRBJ1-4; TRBD1 aligns across 7 bases. Germline V gene data show CDR1 as SGDLS and CDR2 as YYNGEE. Trimming cost V 4 bases and J 4 bases; bases outside gene matches: 7. The CDR3 has 15 amino acids. The CDR3 region is CASSPRGQLNEKLFF. CDR3 bases: TGTGCCAGCAGCCCCAGGGGACAGCTTAATGAAAAACTGTTTTTT.

The genes are TRBV7-2 and TRBJ2-4, with 13 bases lining up with TRBD2. The CDR3 contains 19 residues. V was pared by 6 bases and J by 4 bases, with 15 bases of the junction left unmatched. Germline V gene sequence: CDR1 SGHTA, CDR2 FQGNSA. The CDR3 reads CASSPPQLLAGGSKNIQYF. CDR3 coding DNA: TGTGCCAGCAGTCCACCCCAGCTACTAGCGGGAGGGTCAAAAAACATTCAGTACTTC. Supplemented by reference TRBV7-2 and TRBJ2-4, the full variable domain reads GAGVSQSPSNKVTEKGKDVELRCDPISGHTALYWYRQSLGQGLEFLIYFQGNSAPDKSGLPSDRFSAERTGGSVSTLTIQRTQQEDSAVYLCASSPPQLLAGGSKNIQYFGAGTRLSVL.

V usage is TRBV7-9 and J usage is TRBJ2-1, with 8 positions matching TRBD1. Unmatched junction bases numbered 15, after V lost 2 bases and J lost 6 bases. This CDR3 comprises 18 residues. The germline CDR1 and CDR2 sequences are SEHNR and FQNEAQ (reference sequence). DNA of the CDR3: TGTGCCAGCAGCTTATCCTCCGGACGGGACAGGATAGGCAATGAGCAGTTCTTC. Residues: CASSLSSGRDRIGNEQFF.

The chain carries TRBV9 and TRBJ2-3; the D is unclear. Germline CDR1 and CDR2: SGDLS and YYNGEE. Trimming took 7 bases from V and 8 from J, leaving 8 bases between them. This CDR3 region has 10 residues. CDR3 nucleotide sequence: TGTGCCAGCGGAGAAGGTACGCAGTATTTT. Translated, it gives CASGEGTQYF.

This chain links TRBV18 with TRBJ2-5, with 12 bases lining up with TRBD2. The V and J ends lost 3 bases and 4 bases, in that order; junction bases with no gene match: 3. CDR3 length equals 15 residues. CDR1 is KGHSH and CDR2 is LQKENI in the germline V gene. CDR3 sequence reads: CASSPRLAGVETQYF. CDR3 coding DNA: TGTGCCAGCTCACCTCGACTAGCGGGGGTAGAGACCCAGTACTTC.

CDR3 protein: CASSLTGINYEQYF. In DNA, the CDR3 is TGCGCCAGCAGCTTGACAGGGATTAACTACGAGCAGTACTTC. This chain links TRBV5-1 with TRBJ2-7; D is possibly TRBD1 (6 bases). Per the germline V gene, CDR1 is SGHRS and CDR2 is YFSETQ. CDR3 length: 14 amino acids. Between the trimmed V and J ends, which lost 1 base and 3 bases, there was a span of 11 bases. The full variable domain, completed using reference TRBV5-1 and TRBJ2-7, is KAGVTQTPRYLIKTRGQQVTLSCSPISGHRSVSWYQQTPGQGLQFLFEYFSETQRNKGNFPGRFSGRQFSNSRSEMNVSTLELGDSALYLCASSLTGINYEQYFGPGTRLTVT.

The chain joins TRBV19 to TRBJ1-5, with TRBD1 matching 8 bases. Germline V lookup: CDR1 LNHDA, CDR2 SQIVND (reference sequence). This CDR3 has 20 residues. The ends lost 6 bases at V and 1 base at J; junction bases unmatched: 20. CDR3 nucleotide sequence: TGTGCCAGTAGGCCCGGACAGGGAGGGAGGGCTATCATGAGCAATCAGCCCCAGCATTTT. Its protein is CASRPGQGGRAIMSNQPQHF.

This clone was picked up one time. This chain uses TRBV21-1 with TRBJ2-7; TRBD1, the D gene given by the table, was not confirmed from the DNA. TRBV21-1 is marked as a pseudogene. The CDR3 has 13 residues. The CDR3 loop is CASSPTTGPEQYF. The CDR3 bases are TGTGCCAGCAGTCCTACGACAGGGCCCGAGCAGTACTTC.

In the case of this clone: Germline is not matched at one junction end, which may reflect a read error. The rearrangement links TRBV7-7 to TRBJ1-2; D is undetermined. The CDR3 spans 14 residues. CDR1 and CDR2 (germline): SSHAT, FNYEAQ (reference sequence). In DNA form, the CDR3 reads TGTGCTAGCAGCTTGGTCGAGTGCATGTATGGCTACACCTTC. It translates to CASSLVECMYGYTF.

The chain recombines TRBV5-1 with TRBJ2-2, with no clear D. CDR1 and CDR2 (germline): SGHRS, YFSETQ. This CDR3 spans 15 amino acids. The V end lost 0 bases, the J end lost 0 bases, and 6 bases lay between the germline ends. The CDR3 is CASSLGAANTGELFF. CDR3 nucleotides: TGCGCCAGCAGCTTGGGAGCCGCGAACACCGGGGAGCTGTTTTTT. The full variable domain, rest sourced from reference TRBV5-1 and TRBJ2-2, is KAGVTQTPRYLIKTRGQQVTLSCSPISGHRSVSWYQQTPGQGLQFLFEYFSETQRNKGNFPGRFSGRQFSNSRSEMNVSTLELGDSALYLCASSLGAANTGELFFGEGSRLTVL.

This clone was detected once. The V gene is TRBV7-2, the J gene TRBJ2-1, with 9 bases lining up with TRBD2. Germline values: CDR1 SGHTA, CDR2 FQGNSA. The CDR3 is 17 residues long. V shed 0 bases, J shed 3 bases, and the junction held 6 bases outside the gene matches. CDR3: CASSLASDSGGYNEQFF. The CDR3 nucleotides are TGTGCCAGCAGCTTAGCTTCGGATAGCGGGGGCTACAATGAGCAGTTCTTC.

This rearrangement joins TRBV5-6 to TRBJ2-2, with 9 bases matching TRBD1. The CDR3 spans 15 residues. Trimming took 3 bases from V and 5 from J; bases not matched to a gene: 5. CDR1 and CDR2 (germline): SGHDT, YYEEEE. The CDR3: CASSSGTGYTGELFF. The CDR3, as DNA: TGTGCCAGCAGCTCCGGGACAGGGTATACCGGGGAGCTGTTTTTT.

The chain uses TRBV4-1 and TRBJ2-7; possible D gene TRBD2, 5 bases. Trimming pared 1 base from V and 0 bases from J, leaving 16 bases between. Germline loops: CDR1 MGHRA, CDR2 YSYEKL. This CDR3 spans 17 amino acids. This CDR3 is CASSQGRGGPSSYEQYF. CDR3 nucleotide sequence: TGCGCCAGCAGCCAAGGGCGAGGCGGGCCAAGCTCCTACGAGCAGTACTTC.

The V and J genes are TRBV9 and TRBJ1-1; D is ambiguous. Germline V gene data show CDR1 as SGDLS and CDR2 as YYNGEE. The ends were cut back, 0 bases at V and 1 base at J, with 4 bases in the middle. This CDR3 has 13 residues. The CDR3 sequence: CASSVDWNTEAFF. The CDR3 DNA reads as TGTGCCAGCAGCGTAGACTGGAACACTGAAGCTTTCTTT. Combining the CDR3 with reference TRBV9 and TRBJ1-1 gives the whole variable domain DSGVTQTPKHLITATGQRVTLRCSPRSGDLSVYWYQQSLDQGLQFLIQYYNGEERAKGNILERFSAQQFPDLHSELNLSSLELGDSALYFCASSVDWNTEAFFGQGTRLTVV.

The CDR3 DNA follows: TGTGCCAGCAGTGAAGGGGCAGGATCCTATGGCTACACCTTC. Its protein is CASSEGAGSYGYTF. J is TRBJ1-2 and V is TRBV6-1; the D is unclear. This CDR3 comprises 14 residues. V dropped 1 base and J dropped 4 bases, with 10 bases sitting between them. From germline, CDR1 is MNHNS and CDR2 SASEGT.

V is TRBV7-9 and J is TRBJ1-1; TRBD1 is a possible D gene (5 bases). Germline V gene sequence: CDR1 SEHNR, CDR2 FQNEAQ (reference sequence). Deletions cut 1 base from V and 0 bases from J, with 6 bases between. The CDR3 runs 14 residues. CDR3 in DNA: TGTGCCAGCAGCTTAGGGGGCTTGAACACTGAAGCTTTCTTT. Its protein product is CASSLGGLNTEAFF.

V usage is TRBV18 and J usage is TRBJ1-1; TRBD1 aligns across 9 bases. Germline V gene lookup returns CDR1 KGHSH and CDR2 LQKENI. The trim removed 4 bases at V and 4 bases at J, leaving 7 bases unmatched. CDR3 length equals 15 residues. CDR3 in DNA: TGTGCCAGCTCACTCGCGACAGGGGGGGGCACTGAAGCTTTCTTT. Protein sequence: CASSLATGGGTEAFF.

The rearrangement joins TRBV7-2 to TRBJ2-7, with D uncertain. The CDR3 is 13 amino acids. The germline V gene encodes CDR1 SGHTA and CDR2 FQGNSA. Trimming pared 5 bases from V and 1 base from J, leaving 9 bases between. In DNA form, the CDR3 reads TGTGCCAGCAGCCTCGGGTTTTCCTACGAGCAGTACTTC. Its protein is CASSLGFSYEQYF. Full variable domain (outside the CDR3, taken from reference TRBV7-2 and TRBJ2-7): GAGVSQSPSNKVTEKGKDVELRCDPISGHTALYWYRQSLGQGLEFLIYFQGNSAPDKSGLPSDRFSAERTGGSVSTLTIQRTQQEDSAVYLCASSLGFSYEQYFGPGTRLTVT.

The chain joins TRBV7-3 to TRBJ2-3; D is ambiguous. The CDR3 is 13 residues long. Germline assignment: CDR1 SGHTA and CDR2 FQGTGA. Deletions cut 3 bases from V and 2 bases from J, with 6 bases between. CDR3 sequence reads: CASSLSLTDTQYF. The CDR3 DNA reads as TGTGCCAGCAGCTTGAGCCTCACAGATACGCAGTATTTT.

This sequence joins TRBV10-1 and TRBJ2-1; 10 nucleotides agree with TRBD1. There are 17 residues in the CDR3. Germline V gene sequence: CDR1 WNHNN, CDR2 SYGVQD (reference sequence). CDR3 in amino acids: CVRRDRGRASSYNEQFF. The CDR3 nucleotides read TGCGTCCGCCGGGACAGGGGACGGGCTAGCTCCTACAATGAGCAGTTCTTC.

This chain uses TRBV6-1 with TRBJ1-2; 7 nucleotides agree with TRBD1. Germline V gene lookup returns CDR1 MNHNS and CDR2 SASEGT. J was trimmed by 5 bases and V by 7 bases; bases with no gene match: 7. This CDR3 is built from 13 residues. Here the CDR3 reads CASNPTGYYGYTF. In DNA, the CDR3 is TGTGCCAGCAACCCGACAGGGTATTATGGCTACACCTTC.

The V gene is TRBV11-2, the J gene TRBJ2-3; D is perhaps TRBD2 (6 bases). This CDR3 contains 16 residues. Trimming stripped 1 base from V and 2 bases from J, with 13 bases between. Germline lookup yields CDR1 SGHAT and CDR2 FQNNGV. CDR3 in DNA: TGTGCCAGCAGCTTAGGCTTGCGGGACCTCACAGATACGCAGTATTTT. Amino acid sequence: CASSLGLRDLTDTQYF.

The chain couples TRBV6-5 to TRBJ2-1, with 7 bases identical to TRBD1. J lost 9 bases, V lost 4 bases, and 9 bases had no gene match. The CDR3 totals 14 residues. CDR1 MNHEY and CDR2 SVGAGI come from the germline V gene. CDR3 nucleotide sequence: TGTGCCAGCAGTTCCGCCAGGGGGTTACCTGAGCAGTTCTTC. It yields the protein CASSSARGLPEQFF.